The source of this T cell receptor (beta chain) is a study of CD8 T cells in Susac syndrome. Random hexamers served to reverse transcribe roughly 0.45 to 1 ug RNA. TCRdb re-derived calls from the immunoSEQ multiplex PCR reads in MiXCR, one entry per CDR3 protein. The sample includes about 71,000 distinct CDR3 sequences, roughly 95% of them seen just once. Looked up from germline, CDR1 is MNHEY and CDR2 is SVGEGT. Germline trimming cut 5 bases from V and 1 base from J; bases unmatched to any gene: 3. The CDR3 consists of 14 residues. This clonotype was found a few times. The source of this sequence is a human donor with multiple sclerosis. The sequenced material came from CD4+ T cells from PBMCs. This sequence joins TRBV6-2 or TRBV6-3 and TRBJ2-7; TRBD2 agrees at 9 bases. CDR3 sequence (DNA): TGTGCCAGCAGTCTAGCGGGGTCTTCCTACGAGCAGTACTTC. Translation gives CASSLAGSSYEQYF.